One and the same sample provided the 18 T cell receptor beta chains below, sequenced in a study of cytomegalovirus exposure and HLA in healthy donors. PCR involved 60 Vbeta and 13 Jbeta primers. This table comes from immunoSEQ multiplex PCR, and its TCRdb copy is limited to in-frame clones, with some not included. This sample's clone table lists about 91,000 clones. The sample comprised PBMCs. The receptors come from a woman in her twenties or thirties in good health and CMV-seronegative.

The chain recombines TRBV7-9 with TRBJ2-7; D is perhaps TRBD1 (6 bases). Deletions cut 1 base from V and 4 bases from J, with 14 bases between. CDR1 and CDR2 from the germline V gene are SEHNR and FQNEAQ (reference sequence). The CDR3 extends over 15 amino acids. The CDR3 loop is CASSLVGTNLYEQYF. As DNA, the CDR3 is TGTGCCAGCAGCTTAGTCGGGACAAACCTTTACGAGCAGTACTTC.

The chain joins TRBV7-9 to TRBJ1-2, with TRBD1 identical over 7 bases. This CDR3 contains 13 residues. V dropped 7 bases and J dropped 8; count of bases not matched to a gene: 10. Germline CDR1 reads SEHNR; CDR2 reads FQNEAQ (reference sequence). The CDR3 bases are TGTGCCAGCACCAGGGGACAGCTTGAGGGCTACACCTTC. Encoded protein: CASTRGQLEGYTF.

The chain carries TRBV13 and TRBJ2-3; no reliable D call. This CDR3 is 14 amino acids long. In germline, CDR1 is PRHDT, CDR2 FYEKMQ (reference sequence). Trimming shortened V by 2 bases and J by 2 bases, and 8 bases separated the two germline ends. The DNA of the CDR3 is TGTGCCAGCAGCTTAAATTCCATCACAGATACGCAGTATTTT. Translation gives CASSLNSITDTQYF.

DNA for the CDR3: TGTGCCACCGACCCTCAGGGGGCGTGGGGCTACACCTTC. It translates to CATDPQGAWGYTF. The chain links TRBV2 to TRBJ1-2, with TRBD1 matching over 8 bases. There are 13 residues in the CDR3. J lost 8 bases, V lost 10 bases, and 12 bases had no gene match. CDR1 SNHLY and CDR2 FYNNEI come from the germline V gene.

V and J are TRBV6-5 and TRBJ1-2; 8 bases agree with TRBD1. Germline V gives CDR1 MNHEY, CDR2 SVGAGI. The CDR3 sequence is 13 residues long. The V segment lost 6 bases and the J segment 3 bases; nucleotides outside the gene matches: 3. In nucleotides, the CDR3 is TGTGCCAGCAGCTCGGACAGGGACTATGGCTACACCTTC. Protein sequence: CASSSDRDYGYTF.

The CDR3 sequence is CASSLAASGGPYEQYF. Here the CDR3 DNA reads TGTGCCAGCAGCTTGGCCGCTAGCGGGGGCCCCTACGAGCAGTACTTC. The V and J genes are TRBV5-6 and TRBJ2-7; 10 positions match TRBD2. Trimming at V came to 0 bases and at J to 2 bases, leaving 5 bases not matched to a gene. CDR1 is SGHDT, CDR2 YYEEEE, per germline. The CDR3 is made up of 16 amino acids.

This rearrangement joins TRBV28 to TRBJ1-1, with 10 bases that match TRBD1. Per the germline V gene, CDR1 is MDHEN and CDR2 is SYDVKM. The CDR3 runs 15 residues. Unmatched junction bases numbered 4, after V lost 2 bases and J lost 4 bases. The CDR3 DNA sequence: TGTGCCAGCAGTTTAGGGACAGGGGTTCTCACTGAAGCTTTCTTT. Translated: CASSLGTGVLTEAFF. Full variable domain (outside the CDR3, taken from reference TRBV28 and TRBJ1-1): DVKVTQSSRYLVKRTGEKVFLECVQDMDHENMFWYRQDPGLGLRLIYFSYDVKMKEKGDIPEGYSVSREKKERFSLILESASTNQTSMYLCASSLGTGVLTEAFFGQGTRLTVV.

J is TRBJ2-2 and V is TRBV10-1, with D possibly being TRBD2 (6 bases). V was trimmed by 1 base and J by 3 bases, leaving 12 bases between them. The V gene's germline CDR1 is WNHNN and CDR2 SYGVQD (reference sequence). The CDR3 is 16 amino acids. DNA for the CDR3: TGCGCCAGCAGTGAGTGGAGGGCCGGGGACACCGGGGAGCTGTTTTTT. Translating it yields CASSEWRAGDTGELFF.

The chain recombines TRBV28 with TRBJ2-1; TRBD2 matches 8 bases. V dropped 6 bases and J dropped 4; count of bases not matched to a gene: 8. The CDR3 spans 15 residues. Germline V gene lookup returns CDR1 MDHEN and CDR2 SYDVKM. This CDR3 is CASSLSGRGYNEQFF. The CDR3 DNA sequence: TGTGCCAGCAGCCTCAGCGGGAGAGGTTACAATGAGCAGTTCTTC. Filled out from reference TRBV28 and TRBJ2-1, the complete variable domain reads DVKVTQSSRYLVKRTGEKVFLECVQDMDHENMFWYRQDPGLGLRLIYFSYDVKMKEKGDIPEGYSVSREKKERFSLILESASTNQTSMYLCASSLSGRGYNEQFFGPGTRLTVL.

The chain has TRBV18 and TRBJ1-4, with D perhaps matching TRBD1 (5 bases). V lost 0 bases to trimming and J lost 0 bases, with 8 bases between them. There are 16 residues in the CDR3. Germline-derived CDR1 and CDR2 are KGHSH and LQKENI. The CDR3 protein is CASSPPGGATNEKLFF. The CDR3 DNA reads as TGTGCCAGCTCACCACCCGGGGGGGCAACTAATGAAAAACTGTTTTTT.

The chain has TRBV25-1 and TRBJ1-2, with D perhaps matching TRBD1 (5 bases). Germline V CDR1 and CDR2: MGHDK, SYGVNS. This CDR3 region has 12 residues. Trimming cost V 5 bases and J 8 bases, with 12 bases left between them. CDR3 coding DNA: TGTGCCAGCAGTCCGCAGGGAATCGGCTACACCTTC. This gives the protein CASSPQGIGYTF.

This chain connects TRBV19 to TRBJ2-1, with D maybe TRBD2 (7 bases). Germline values: CDR1 LNHDA, CDR2 SQIVND (reference sequence). CDR3 size: 15 residues. The V end lost 1 base, the J end lost 7 bases, and 14 bases lay between the germline ends. This CDR3 is CASSIGGGADNEQFF. The DNA for the CDR3 is TGTGCCAGTAGTATAGGTGGGGGGGCCGATAATGAGCAGTTCTTC.

The chain is built from TRBV13 and TRBJ2-4; TRBD2 matches 7 bases. Germline V gene sequence: CDR1 PRHDT, CDR2 FYEKMQ (reference sequence). V trimming: 0 bases; J trimming: 5 bases; junction bases outside the gene matches: 1. The CDR3 has 14 amino acids. The CDR3 region has the DNA TGTGCCAGCAGCTTAGGGCTAGCGGAAAACATTCAGTACTTC. This sequence encodes CASSLGLAENIQYF.

The CDR3: CASSLQQGGTEAFF. For the CDR3, the DNA is TGTGCCAGCAGCTTACAACAGGGGGGCACTGAAGCTTTCTTT. The chain recombines TRBV11-2 with TRBJ1-1, with TRBD1 matching 8 bases. The CDR3 sequence is 14 residues long. Germline assignment: CDR1 SGHAT and CDR2 FQNNGV. V trimming: 2 bases; J trimming: 4 bases; junction bases outside the gene matches: 3.

The DNA of the CDR3 is TGCAGCGTTGAGTTCTCCGGGGAGCTGTTTTTT. Amino acid sequence: CSVEFSGELFF. This rearrangement joins TRBV29-1 to TRBJ2-2; no clear D gene. This CDR3 contains 11 residues. Trimming pared 3 bases from V and 6 bases from J, leaving 5 bases between. CDR1 and CDR2 (germline): SQVTM, ANQGSEA.

The chain employs TRBV19 and TRBJ1-2, with D perhaps matching TRBD1 (6 bases). Germline V gene lookup returns CDR1 LNHDA and CDR2 SQIVND (reference sequence). Trimming cost V 3 bases and J 4 bases, with 18 bases left between them. The CDR3 runs 16 residues. CDR3 in amino acids: CASSIREATGSYGYTF. The CDR3 coding sequence is TGTGCCAGTAGTATTCGAGAAGCAACAGGGAGCTATGGCTACACCTTC.

The CDR3 sequence: CASSEGQGRYEQYF. Here the CDR3 DNA reads TGTGCCAGCAGCGAAGGACAGGGTCGCTACGAGCAGTACTTC. The chain employs TRBV5-6 and TRBJ2-7; 8 nucleotides align to TRBD1. V lost 4 bases, J lost 3 bases, and 6 bases stayed unmatched. Looked up from germline, CDR1 is SGHDT and CDR2 is YYEEEE. This CDR3 has 14 residues.

This chain joins TRBV4-2 and TRBJ2-5; 9 bases match TRBD2. Per germline, CDR1 LGHNA and CDR2 YNFKEQ. The CDR3 totals 15 residues. Trimming cost V 1 base and J 3 bases; bases outside gene matches: 3. The CDR3 DNA is TGTGCCAGCAGCCAAGCGCGGGGGGGTGAAGAGACCCAGTACTTC. As protein: CASSQARGGEETQYF.